This entry describes one TCR beta chain. The record originates from a study of cytomegalovirus exposure and HLA in healthy donors. Vbeta (60) and Jbeta (13) primers were used in the PCR. Sequencing was performed with immunoSEQ multiplex PCR; in TCRdb, only in-frame clones are kept and a portion is missing. This table holds about 130,000 clones, roughly 85% found once. The CDR3 loop spans 11 amino acids. Germline V lookup: CDR1 SNHLY, CDR2 FYNNEI. V was pared by 6 bases and J by 3 bases, with 5 bases between. The chain couples TRBV2 to TRBJ1-1; D uncertain. The sample consisted of PBMCs. This TCR was recovered from a man aged 35 to 55 in good health and CMV-seropositive. The CDR3 reads CASRYYTEAFF. The CDR3 DNA reads TGTGCCAGCAGGTACTACACTGAAGCTTTCTTT.